The 10 T cell receptor beta chains given below trace back to one sample, sequenced in a study of cytomegalovirus exposure and HLA in healthy donors. Researchers ran the PCR with 60 Vbeta and 13 Jbeta primers. Repertoires were generated with immunoSEQ multiplex PCR, while TCRdb's copy carries only in-frame clones and drops some. The data show 150,000 to 200,000 clones, approximately 80% seen once. The material sequenced was PBMCs. The receptors come from a young woman in good health and CMV-seropositive.

The rearrangement uses TRBV6-6 and TRBJ2-5, with TRBD1 matching over 7 bases. Germline trimming cut 0 bases from V and 5 bases from J; bases unmatched to any gene: 3. The V gene's germline CDR1 is MNHNY and CDR2 SVGAGI (reference sequence). The CDR3 has 14 residues. The CDR3 region has the DNA TGTGCCAGCAGTTACTCGACAGGGAAGGAGACCCAGTACTTC. Translated: CASSYSTGKETQYF.

The chain is built from TRBV19 and TRBJ1-2; 10 nucleotides line up with TRBD1. Germline CDR1 is LNHDA and CDR2 is SQIVND (reference sequence). The CDR3 consists of 15 residues. V lost 7 bases to trimming and J lost 5 bases; unmatched junction nucleotides: 10. DNA of the CDR3: TGTGCCAGTACCGGTTACTGGGGACAGGGGTATGGCTACACCTTC. This sequence encodes CASTGYWGQGYGYTF.

The chain uses TRBV6-1 and TRBJ2-2; TRBD2 agrees at 11 bases. Trimming took 8 bases from V and 6 from J; bases not matched to a gene: 5. This CDR3 contains 14 residues. Germline loops: CDR1 MNHNS, CDR2 SASEGT. The DNA for the CDR3 is TGTGCCAGCTGCTTAGCGGGGGGGGCCGGGGAGCTGTTTTTT. Translated, it gives CASCLAGGAGELFF.

This clone occurred a few times. The chain joins TRBV4-1 to TRBJ1-5, with TRBD1 as a possible D gene (5 bases). V lost 1 base, J lost 1 base, and 11 bases lay in between. The CDR3 length is 16 residues. Germline CDR1 MGHRA, CDR2 YSYEKL. The CDR3 region is CASSQGEGRSNQPQHF. As DNA, the CDR3 is TGCGCCAGCAGCCAAGGGGAGGGACGGAGCAATCAGCCCCAGCATTTT.

The gene calls are TRBV5-1 and TRBJ1-4; 7 bases fit TRBD1. V lost 4 bases, J lost 5 bases, and 5 bases stayed unmatched. The CDR3 runs to 14 residues. Per the germline V gene, CDR1 is SGHRS and CDR2 is YFSETQ. Here the CDR3 reads CASSEGQPNEKLFF. CDR3 nucleotide sequence: TGCGCCAGCAGCGAGGGACAGCCAAATGAAAAACTGTTTTTT.

V gene TRBV11-3 combines with J gene TRBJ1-6; D may be TRBD1 (5 bases). Trimming stripped 5 bases from V and 7 bases from J, with 12 bases between. The CDR3 covers 14 residues. Germline CDR1 is SGHNT and CDR2 is YENEEA. CDR3 in amino acids: CASSLRRGNSPLHF. CDR3 DNA sequence: TGTGCCAGCAGCCTGAGGCGGGGGAATTCACCCCTCCACTTT. Based on the CDR3 plus reference TRBV11-3 and TRBJ1-6, the full variable domain is EAGVVQSPRYKIIEKKQPVAFWCNPISGHNTLYWYLQNLGQGPELLIRYENEEAVDDSQLPKDRFSAERLKGVDSTLKIQPAELGDSAVYLCASSLRRGNSPLHFGNGTRLTVT.

This sequence joins TRBV6-5 and TRBJ1-2; D perhaps matches TRBD1 (6 bases). The CDR3 consists of 14 residues. Germline CDR1 and CDR2: MNHEY and SVGAGI. V dropped 2 bases and J dropped 3 bases, with 10 bases sitting between them. As DNA, the CDR3 is TGTGCCAGCAGTTACGGGGGCGCGGACTATGGCTACACCTTC. It yields the protein CASSYGGADYGYTF.

The gene calls are TRBV11-2 and TRBJ1-2; 9 bases are shared with TRBD1. The germline V gene encodes CDR1 SGHAT and CDR2 FQNNGV. J gave up 7 bases and V 2 bases, and 14 bases lay outside the gene matches. CDR3 size: 17 residues. The CDR3 region is CASSLSGTGFALAGYTF. The CDR3 DNA reads TGTGCCAGCAGCTTATCCGGGACAGGGTTTGCCCTCGCTGGCTACACCTTC.

The rearrangement links TRBV6-5 to TRBJ1-3; D is unclear. Trimming left V 6 bases short and J 3 bases short, with 15 bases between. CDR1 MNHEY and CDR2 SVGAGI come from the germline V gene. The CDR3 length is 15 residues. The CDR3 region has the DNA TGTGCCAGCAGAAGGACGGGAATTTTTGGAAACACCATATATTTT. This encodes CASRRTGIFGNTIYF.

In its sample, this clone was seen a few times. The chain links TRBV28 to TRBJ1-4; TRBD1 is a possible D gene (6 bases). Per germline, CDR1 MDHEN and CDR2 SYDVKM. The CDR3 loop spans 14 amino acids. Between the trimmed V and J ends, which lost 6 bases and 6 bases, there was a span of 14 bases. The CDR3 sequence is CASRPTGRDEKLFF. CDR3 sequence (DNA): TGTGCCAGCAGGCCTACAGGGAGGGATGAAAAACTGTTTTTT. Together with reference TRBV28 and TRBJ1-4, the CDR3 gives the full variable domain: DVKVTQSSRYLVKRTGEKVFLECVQDMDHENMFWYRQDPGLGLRLIYFSYDVKMKEKGDIPEGYSVSREKKERFSLILESASTNQTSMYLCASRPTGRDEKLFFGSGTQLSVL.